The present T cell receptor beta chain was sequenced within a study of blood T cell repertoires in COVID-19. Study overall: Sites in the United States, Italy and Spain provided acute and convalescent COVID-19 samples.

In the source study's methods: Amplified reference gene primers provided the basis for estimating nucleated cell counts. Assay used: immunoSEQ multiplex PCR; TCRdb lists only in-frame clones, some missing. V and J calls and clone size come straight from that table; D and trimming were deduced from the DNA. This sample has some 120,000 clones; 85% to 90% occur once, and the top ten carry about a fifth. The V end lost 6 bases, the J end lost 6 bases, and 16 bases lay between the germline ends. CDR1 SGHDT and CDR2 YYEEEE come from the germline V gene. The CDR3 consists of 13 residues. This clone came up once.

Sequencing input: peripheral blood. The rearrangement uses TRBV5-6 and TRBJ2-7, with D possibly matching TRBD1 (6 bases). This TCR derives from a human donor with acute or convalescent COVID-19. The donor label of this sample is uncertain. The CDR3 here is CASIRGGSGEQYF. DNA of the CDR3: TGTGCCAGCATCAGGGGCGGATCCGGCGAGCAGTACTTC.